The 19 T cell receptor beta chains listed next were all sequenced from one sample in a study of blood T cell repertoires in COVID-19. TCRdb's copy holds only in-frame clones and misses some; the assay was immunoSEQ multiplex PCR. The sample records approximately 240,000 clones, around 82% being singletons. The source material was peripheral blood. The receptors shown here come from a woman of 80 years or more with active or convalescent COVID-19.

The V and J genes are TRBV20-1 and TRBJ2-7; D is unresolved. V was shortened by 4 bases and J by 2 bases, with 9 bases between the two germline ends. Germline CDR1 is DFQATT and CDR2 is SNEGSKA (reference sequence). The CDR3 is 12 residues long. CDR3: CSAIELAYEQYF. The DNA for the CDR3 is TGCAGTGCTATTGAACTCGCCTACGAGCAGTACTTC.

This clone has only a few counts. The genes are TRBV28 and TRBJ1-6; D perhaps matches TRBD1 (5 bases). From germline, CDR1 is MDHEN and CDR2 SYDVKM. The CDR3 covers 13 residues. The V end was cut by 7 bases, the J end by 8 bases, with 12 bases between. The CDR3 DNA reads TGTGCCAGCATGAGCGGGGGTTATTCACCCCTCCACTTT. Amino acid sequence: CASMSGGYSPLHF.

A single count supports this clone. As DNA, the CDR3 is TGCAGCTCGATGGGACACTCTACAGATACGCAGTATTTT. It specifies CSSMGHSTDTQYF. The genes are TRBV29-1 and TRBJ2-3; perhaps TRBD1 as D (6 bases). The V gene's germline CDR1 is SQVTM and CDR2 ANQGSEA. Trimming stripped 8 bases from V and 3 bases from J, with 15 bases between. The CDR3 spans 13 residues.

The V gene is TRBV19, the J gene TRBJ1-1; D may be TRBD1 (5 bases). Looked up from germline, CDR1 is LNHDA and CDR2 is SQIVND (reference sequence). The CDR3 spans 13 residues. With 8 bases removed from V and 5 bases from J, the gap between germline ends came to 15 bases. CDR3 bases: TGTGCCAGTGAGAAGGGGCGGAGTACTGAAGCTTTCTTT. It yields the protein CASEKGRSTEAFF.

The chain recombines TRBV5-1 with TRBJ1-6; 8 bases are a match to TRBD1. With V trimmed by 0 bases and J by 10 bases, 6 bases remained unmatched. From germline, CDR1 is SGHRS and CDR2 YFSETQ. CDR3 length: 15 residues. The CDR3 region is CASSLAGQEESPLHF. DNA for the CDR3: TGCGCCAGCAGCTTGGCGGGACAGGAGGAATCACCCCTCCACTTT.

The CDR3 protein is CASSPLGGVTEAFF. The CDR3 DNA reads as TGTGCCAGCTCACCACTCGGAGGCGTCACTGAAGCTTTCTTT. J is TRBJ1-1 and V is TRBV18; D gene uncertain. Germline V gives CDR1 KGHSH, CDR2 LQKENI. The CDR3 contains 14 residues. Trimming cost V 1 base and J 4 bases, with 10 bases left between them. Full variable domain (outside the CDR3, taken from reference TRBV18 and TRBJ1-1): NAGVMQNPRHLVRRRGQEARLRCSPMKGHSHVYWYRQLPEEGLKFMVYLQKENIIDESGMPKERFSAEFPKEGPSILRIQQVVRGDSAAYFCASSPLGGVTEAFFGQGTRLTVV.

V and J are TRBV5-1 and TRBJ2-7; possible D gene TRBD1, 6 bases. CDR1 SGHRS and CDR2 YFSETQ come from the germline V gene. The V gene lost 3 bases and the J gene lost 4 bases, with 14 bases spanning the gap. The CDR3 length is 14 residues. The CDR3 here is CASSSAGDLYEQYF. For the CDR3, the DNA is TGCGCCAGCAGCTCGGCAGGGGATTTATACGAGCAGTACTTC. Complete variable domain (other parts from reference TRBV5-1 and TRBJ2-7): KAGVTQTPRYLIKTRGQQVTLSCSPISGHRSVSWYQQTPGQGLQFLFEYFSETQRNKGNFPGRFSGRQFSNSRSEMNVSTLELGDSALYLCASSSAGDLYEQYFGPGTRLTVT.

This chain connects TRBV18 to TRBJ2-3; 9 bases map to TRBD2. J lost 5 bases, V lost 2 bases, and 8 bases had no gene match. CDR3 size: 16 residues. Germline assignment: CDR1 KGHSH and CDR2 LQKENI. The CDR3 region is CASSPTAGGRGDTQYF. CDR3 DNA sequence: TGTGCCAGCTCACCAACAGCGGGAGGCCGAGGAGATACGCAGTATTTT.

The CDR3 loop is CATSSFAGGPRAYNEQFF. The CDR3 bases are TGTGCCACCAGCAGCTTTGCGGGAGGGCCTAGGGCCTACAATGAGCAGTTCTTC. The chain employs TRBV15 and TRBJ2-1; the match to TRBD2 covers 9 bases. The ends lost 3 bases at V and 2 bases at J; junction bases unmatched: 11. The V gene's germline CDR1 is LNHNV and CDR2 YYDKDF (reference sequence). The CDR3 has 18 residues.

This chain joins TRBV28 and TRBJ1-4; no clear D. The CDR3 sequence is 16 residues long. Trimming took off 2 bases at V and 3 bases at J, with 13 bases between the two ends. Germline V gives CDR1 MDHEN, CDR2 SYDVKM. CDR3 protein: CASSLSRSSSNEKLFF. As DNA, the CDR3 is TGTGCCAGCAGTTTAAGCCGATCGTCGTCTAATGAAAAACTGTTTTTT.

The chain combines TRBV5-1 with TRBJ2-5; D gene ambiguous. Between the trimmed V and J ends, which lost 3 bases and 1 base, there was a span of 7 bases. Germline values: CDR1 SGHRS, CDR2 YFSETQ. The CDR3 length is 13 residues. The CDR3 reads CASSSGSQETQYF. CDR3 bases: TGCGCCAGCAGCTCCGGGTCCCAAGAGACCCAGTACTTC.

The rearrangement uses TRBV6-5 and TRBJ2-7; D might be TRBD2 (6 bases). V was shortened by 7 bases and J by 3 bases, with 13 bases between the two germline ends. CDR1 is MNHEY, CDR2 SVGAGI, per germline. The CDR3 runs to 13 residues. The CDR3 spells CASTHTGSYEQYF. The CDR3 bases are TGTGCCAGCACTCACACCGGGAGCTACGAGCAGTACTTC.

The chain uses TRBV28 and TRBJ2-7; 8 bases line up with TRBD2. The CDR3 totals 13 residues. V was pared by 9 bases and J by 2 bases, with 6 bases of the junction left unmatched. CDR1 and CDR2 (germline): MDHEN, SYDVKM. The CDR3 coding sequence is TGTGCCAGTCGTACTAGCGGACCCTACGAGCAGTACTTC. This translates into CASRTSGPYEQYF.

The chain is built from TRBV5-6 and TRBJ2-2; a possible D gene is TRBD2 (6 bases). V lost 4 bases to trimming and J lost 0 bases, with 13 bases between them. CDR1 is SGHDT, CDR2 YYEEEE, per germline. This CDR3 is built from 16 residues. CDR3 in DNA: TGTGCCAGCAGCCCCCTGGCGGGGACGAACACCGGGGAGCTGTTTTTT. Translated: CASSPLAGTNTGELFF.

The chain recombines TRBV2 with TRBJ1-6, with a possible D match to TRBD1 (5 bases). This CDR3 contains 15 residues. The V gene's germline CDR1 is SNHLY and CDR2 FYNNEI. V was shortened by 1 base and J by 4 bases, with 8 bases between the two germline ends. The CDR3 DNA reads TGTGCCAGCAGTGAAGGGGGGGGGTATAATTCACCCCTCCACTTT. This translates into CASSEGGGYNSPLHF.

The chain carries TRBV3-1 (or the pseudogene TRBV3-2) and TRBJ2-1, with TRBD2 matching 8 bases. With 3 bases clipped from V and 13 bases from J, the junction kept 11 bases outside the gene matches. Germline V gene lookup returns CDR1 LGHDT and CDR2 YNNKEL (reference sequence). This CDR3 is 14 amino acids long. The CDR3 protein is CASSHGLAGVEQFF. CDR3 sequence (DNA): TGTGCCAGCAGCCACGGACTAGCTGGGGTGGAACAGTTCTTC.

This clone showed up just a few times. Other DNA sequences in this sample translate to the same CDR3. The V call is TRBV28, the J call TRBJ1-5; 8 bases are a match to TRBD1. Germline CDR1 and CDR2: MDHEN and SYDVKM. This CDR3 region has 16 residues. V lost 2 bases and J lost 6; bases outside the gene matches: 9. The CDR3 region has the DNA TGTGCCAGCAGTTTACCAGACAGGGGCCCCAGTCAGCCCCAGCATTTT. This codes for CASSLPDRGPSQPQHF.

The rearrangement links TRBV12-3 or TRBV12-4 to TRBJ1-6; D call uncertain. V lost 2 bases, J lost 13 bases, and 12 bases lay in between. This CDR3 contains 13 residues. CDR3 sequence reads: CASSLNAAAPLHF. In nucleotides, the CDR3 is TGTGCCAGCAGTTTAAATGCGGCTGCGCCCCTCCACTTT.

This clone was seen only a few times. The chain joins TRBV27 to TRBJ2-7; 9 bases align to TRBD1. CDR1 and CDR2 from the germline V gene are MNHEY and SMNVEV (reference sequence). V dropped 6 bases and J dropped 0; count of bases not matched to a gene: 6. This CDR3 is 15 amino acids long. The DNA of the CDR3 is TGTGCCAGCAGCCCCGGACAGGGGAGCTCCTACGAGCAGTACTTC. Its protein is CASSPGQGSSYEQYF.